This T cell receptor beta chain is drawn from a study of CXCR3-negative and CXCR3-positive naive CD8 T cells. The study, taken as a whole, reports: Naive cells that were CXCR3-positive had more hydrophobic TRB CDR3s (compared with CXCR3-negative naive cells). Comparison of naive subsets found surface CD5 to be comparable, and TCR strength was inferred on the basis of TRB CDR3 properties.

As for this clonotype: Its specificity is not known.

CD45RO-CCR7+CD27+CD95- was the phenotype of naive CD8+ T cells. Carrying UMI labels, the TRB cDNA libraries were prepared through 5' RACE. TCRdb reprocessed the 5' RACE reads, keeping one entry per CDR3 protein, no DNA. This sample's table reports 90,000 to 100,000 distinct CDR3 sequences. The receptor was isolated from a human donor in good health. Some clones in this sample may be carry-over from other donors' samples. Input material: naive CXCR3- CD8+ T cells from blood. Sample subset: CD45RO-CCR7+CD27+CD95- naive CD8+ T cells lacking CXCR3 (TNR3-).

CDR3 amino acids: CASRTTSYEQYF. The chain is built from TRBV28 and TRBJ2-7. The CDR3 is made up of 12 amino acids. Germline V gives CDR1 MDHEN, CDR2 SYDVKM.